This T cell receptor (beta chain) comes out of a study of lymphopenia after photon versus proton radiotherapy. Regarding the study as a whole: Photon-treated patients lost naive T cells and TCR diversity; proton-treated stayed stable. In patients who died, overall survival fell as post-nadir TCR diversity dropped more. After the lymphocyte nadir, photon-treated repertoires showed oligoclonal expansion, especially of CD8+ Temra cells. Only patients who died were analyzed for survival; proton advantage is unproven.

Sequencing was performed with immunoSEQ multiplex PCR; in TCRdb, only in-frame clones are kept and a portion is missing. The repertoire includes 75,000 or so clones, 83% of them detected once, and over 1.3% sits in the top ten. The CDR3 length is 11 residues. Trimming left V 7 bases short and J 7 bases short, with 13 bases between. The germline V gene encodes CDR1 GTSNPN and CDR2 SVGIG (reference sequence). A note on this clone: As yet, its antigen is unknown.

Sequencing was performed on peripheral blood, taken from a patient treated with proton-based radiotherapy. The sequence was obtained from a man aged 60 to 69 with pancreatic cancer. The rearrangement links TRBV30 to TRBJ1-1; D is uncertain. The CDR3, as DNA: TGTGCCTACCAGATGTTGGGTGAAGCTTTCTTT. Encoded protein: CAYQMLGEAFF.